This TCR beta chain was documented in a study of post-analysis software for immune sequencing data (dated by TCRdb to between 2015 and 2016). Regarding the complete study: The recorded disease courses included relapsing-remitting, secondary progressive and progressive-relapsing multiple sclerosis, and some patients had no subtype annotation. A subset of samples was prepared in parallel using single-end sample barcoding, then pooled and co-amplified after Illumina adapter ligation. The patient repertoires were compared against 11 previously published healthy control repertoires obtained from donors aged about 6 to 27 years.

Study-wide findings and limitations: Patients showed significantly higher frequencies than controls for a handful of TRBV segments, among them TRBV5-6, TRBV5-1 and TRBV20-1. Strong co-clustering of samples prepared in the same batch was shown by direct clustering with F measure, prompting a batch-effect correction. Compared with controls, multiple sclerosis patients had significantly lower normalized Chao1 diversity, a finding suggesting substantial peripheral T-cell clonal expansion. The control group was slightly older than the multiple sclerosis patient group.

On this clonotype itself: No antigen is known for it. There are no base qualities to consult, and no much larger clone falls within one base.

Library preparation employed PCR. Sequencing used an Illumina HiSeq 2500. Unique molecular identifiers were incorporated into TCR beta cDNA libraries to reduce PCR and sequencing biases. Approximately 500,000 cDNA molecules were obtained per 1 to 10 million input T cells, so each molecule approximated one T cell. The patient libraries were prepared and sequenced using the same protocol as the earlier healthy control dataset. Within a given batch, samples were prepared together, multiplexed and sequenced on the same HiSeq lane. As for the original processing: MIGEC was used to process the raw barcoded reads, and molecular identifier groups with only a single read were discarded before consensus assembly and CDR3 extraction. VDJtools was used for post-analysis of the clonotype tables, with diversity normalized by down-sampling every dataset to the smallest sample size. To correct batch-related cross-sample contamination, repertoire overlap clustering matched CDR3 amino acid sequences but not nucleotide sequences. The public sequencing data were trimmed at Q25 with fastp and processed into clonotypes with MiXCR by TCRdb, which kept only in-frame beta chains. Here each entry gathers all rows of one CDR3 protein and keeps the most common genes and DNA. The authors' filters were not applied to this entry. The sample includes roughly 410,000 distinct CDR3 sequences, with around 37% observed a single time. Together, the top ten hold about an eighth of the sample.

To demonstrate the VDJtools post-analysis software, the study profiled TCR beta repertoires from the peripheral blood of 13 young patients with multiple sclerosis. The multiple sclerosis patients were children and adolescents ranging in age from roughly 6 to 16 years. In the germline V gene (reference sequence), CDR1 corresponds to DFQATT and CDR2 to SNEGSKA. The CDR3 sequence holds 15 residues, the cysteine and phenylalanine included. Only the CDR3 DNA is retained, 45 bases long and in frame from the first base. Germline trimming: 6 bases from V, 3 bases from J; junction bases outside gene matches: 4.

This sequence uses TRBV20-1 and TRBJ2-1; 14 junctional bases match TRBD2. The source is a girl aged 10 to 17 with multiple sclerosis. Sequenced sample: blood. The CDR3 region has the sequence CSARLAGGLYNEQFF. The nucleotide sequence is TGCAGTGCGAGACTAGCGGGGGGGCTCTACAATGAGCAGTTCTTC.